The 8 T cell receptor beta chains below come from one sample, sequenced in a study of long-term antiretroviral therapy in people with HIV. Survey-level resolution applied to immunoSEQ assay v3.0. The data were produced by immunoSEQ multiplex PCR, yet TCRdb's version contains in-frame clones alone and is incomplete. This sample carries around 20,000 clones, around 87% of them seen once, and the ten largest clones take approximately 9.1%. The source was unsorted PBMCs, collected 4.2 years after starting antiretroviral therapy. The source is a man over 45 with HIV.

The chain recombines TRBV5-4 with TRBJ1-5; 10 nucleotides match TRBD1. The CDR3 has 18 amino acids. Germline V gene sequence: CDR1 SGHNT, CDR2 YYREEE (reference sequence). J was trimmed by 1 base and V by 4 bases; bases with no gene match: 11. The DNA for the CDR3 is TGTGCCAGCAGCGGCCCCGGGACAGGGGATTGGAGCAATCAGCCCCAGCATTTT. Its protein product is CASSGPGTGDWSNQPQHF. The complete variable domain, with remaining parts taken from reference TRBV5-4 and TRBJ1-5, reads ETGVTQSPTHLIKTRGQQVTLRCSSQSGHNTVSWYQQALGQGPQFIFQYYREEENGRGNFPPRFSGLQFPNYSSELNVNALELDDSALYLCASSGPGTGDWSNQPQHFGDGTRLSIL.

The genes are TRBV4-1 and TRBJ1-3; TRBD1 is a possible D gene (5 bases). Germline V gene lookup returns CDR1 MGHRA and CDR2 YSYEKL. V lost 0 bases, J lost 1 base, and 13 bases lay in between. This CDR3 contains 17 residues. CDR3 in amino acids: CASSQDQGRLSGNTIYF. The CDR3 bases are TGCGCCAGCAGCCAAGATCAGGGACGTCTGTCTGGAAACACCATATATTTT.

This rearrangement joins TRBV6-6 to TRBJ1-1; D gene ambiguous. This CDR3 comprises 15 residues. The V end was cut by 0 bases, the J end by 0 bases, with 8 bases between. Germline V CDR1 and CDR2: MNHNY, SVGAGI (reference sequence). The CDR3 DNA reads as TGTGCCAGCAGTTACTCAGTACAGCTGAACACTGAAGCTTTCTTT. Protein product: CASSYSVQLNTEAFF.

V and J are TRBV4-3 and TRBJ1-2; D gene unclear. Germline CDR1 LGHNA, CDR2 YSLEER. CDR3 length: 14 amino acids. V shed 0 bases and J shed 2 bases, with 7 bases lying between them. The CDR3 is CASSQDGGNYGYTF. DNA for the CDR3: TGCGCCAGCAGCCAAGATGGCGGAAACTATGGCTACACCTTC.

The chain recombines TRBV5-6 with TRBJ2-3; TRBD2 is a possible D gene (5 bases). CDR3 size: 13 residues. In germline, CDR1 is SGHDT, CDR2 YYEEEE. The germline V and J ends were trimmed by 4 bases and 4 bases, with 10 bases remaining between them. The CDR3 sequence: CASSPGSPDTQYF. DNA for the CDR3: TGTGCCAGCAGCCCGGGGTCCCCAGATACGCAGTATTTT.

V and J are TRBV4-1 and TRBJ2-7; TRBD2 matches at 8 bases. The CDR3 runs to 16 residues. The trim removed 0 bases at V and 2 bases at J, leaving 6 bases unmatched. Germline values: CDR1 MGHRA, CDR2 YSYEKL. DNA for the CDR3: TGCGCCAGCAGCCAAGAAGCGGGTAGCGGGACCTACGAGCAGTACTTC. Translating it yields CASSQEAGSGTYEQYF.

The rearrangement joins TRBV10-3 to TRBJ2-3; 7 bases map to TRBD2. Germline V gives CDR1 ENHRY, CDR2 SYGVKD. Trimming took 9 bases from V and 4 from J; bases not matched to a gene: 10. This CDR3 comprises 14 residues. The CDR3 region has the DNA TGTGCCATTACATCCGGGACTAAGGCAGATACGCAGTATTTT. Translated: CAITSGTKADTQYF.

This clone occurred a few times. The CDR3 is CASSRTGPGNTIYF. For the CDR3, the DNA is TGTGCCAGCAGCCGGACAGGTCCAGGAAACACCATATATTTT. This chain joins TRBV14 and TRBJ1-3; the match to TRBD1 covers 7 bases. CDR3 length equals 14 residues. Germline CDR1 reads SGHDN; CDR2 reads FVKESK. Trimming removed 4 bases from V and 4 bases from J; junction bases left unmatched: 4.